This T cell receptor beta chain emerged from a study of cytotoxic CD8 clonotypes in ibrutinib-treated CLL. Looking at the study overall: After a median about eleven months on treatment (6 to 36), response samples were drawn.

This clone was counted once. The protocol was immunoSEQ multiplex PCR, while the TCRdb copy is restricted to in-frame clones and leaves out a portion. The table lists 15,000 to 20,000 clones, approximately 84% of them singletons. V dropped 8 bases and J dropped 5; count of bases not matched to a gene: 6. Germline CDR1 is MNHEY and CDR2 is SVGAGI. CDR3 length: 13 amino acids. V is TRBV6-5 and J is TRBJ1-2; 9 positions agree with TRBD1. This TCR was recovered from a human donor with chronic lymphocytic leukemia. The sample was PBMCs, taken before ibrutinib treatment. CDR3 coding DNA: TGTGCCAGCGGATCGACAGGGGGTTATGGCTACACCTTC. Translated, it gives CASGSTGGYGYTF.